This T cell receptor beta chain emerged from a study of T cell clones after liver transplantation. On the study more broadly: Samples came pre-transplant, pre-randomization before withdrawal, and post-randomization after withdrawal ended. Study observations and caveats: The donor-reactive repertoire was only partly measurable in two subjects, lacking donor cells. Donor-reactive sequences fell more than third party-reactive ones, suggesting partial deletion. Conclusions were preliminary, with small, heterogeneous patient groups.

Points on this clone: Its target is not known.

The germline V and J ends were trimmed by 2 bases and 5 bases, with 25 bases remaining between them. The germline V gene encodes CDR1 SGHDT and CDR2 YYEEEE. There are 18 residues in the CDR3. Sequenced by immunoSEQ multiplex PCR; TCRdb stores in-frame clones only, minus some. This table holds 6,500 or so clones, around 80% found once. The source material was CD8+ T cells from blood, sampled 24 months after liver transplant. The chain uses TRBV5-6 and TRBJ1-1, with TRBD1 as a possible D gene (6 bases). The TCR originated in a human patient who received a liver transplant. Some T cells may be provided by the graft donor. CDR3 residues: CASSLFLGATGGDTEAFF. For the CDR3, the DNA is TGTGCCAGCAGCTTATTTCTGGGGGCGACGGGTGGAGATACTGAAGCTTTCTTT.